A selection of T cell receptor beta chains follows, all from one sample in a study of T cell responses to AZD1222 COVID-19 vaccine. Assay: immunoSEQ multiplex PCR; the TCRdb copy retains only in-frame clones and omits some. The repertoire holds tens of thousands of clones, with 89% as singletons. The sample in question was peripheral blood, obtained 28 days after the second AZD1222 dose. These receptors were taken from an adult who received the AZD1222 COVID-19 vaccine. The CDR3 runs from the conserved cysteine through the conserved F or W. D genes are given only for firm matches. Expanded clones are given a class, and other clones once, few, many or no size at all.

J | V | size | D | CDR3 | DNA
TRBJ2-7 | TRBV9 | NA | TRBD1 | CASSPTTGTNYEQYF | TGTGCCAGCAGCCCGACGACAGGGACAAATTACGAGCAGTACTTC
TRBJ2-7 | TRBV29-1 | NA | NA | CSVERSENREQYF | TGCAGCGTTGAAAGGAGCGAAAACCGCGAGCAGTACTTC
TRBJ2-1 | TRBV5-1 | NA | TRBD2 | CASSLNPRTSGRAILTHEQFF | TGCGCCAGCAGCTTGAATCCCCGGACTAGCGGGAGGGCCATTTTAACTCATGAGCAGTTCTTC
TRBJ2-1 | TRBV6-5 | NA | NA | CASSPRGSPYNEQFF | TGTGCCAGCAGTCCCCGGGGATCCCCCTACAATGAGCAGTTCTTC
TRBJ1-1 | TRBV5-4 | NA | TRBD1 | CASSLGQGAPAFF | TGTGCCAGCAGCTTGGGACAGGGGGCTCCAGCTTTCTTT
TRBJ2-1 | TRBV11-2 | NA | TRBD2 | CASSSSGTSTPFF | TGTGCCAGCAGCTCCTCCGGGACTAGCACGCCGTTCTTC
TRBJ2-2 | TRBV24-1 | NA | TRBD1 | CATSAGTGDTRELFF | TGTGCCACCAGTGCCGGGACAGGGGATACAAGGGAGCTGTTTTTT
TRBJ2-7 | TRBV6-5 | NA | TRBD2 | CASSSIGLAGTYEQYF | TGTGCCAGCAGTTCCATTGGACTAGCGGGGACCTACGAGCAGTACTTC
TRBJ1-3 | TRBV28 | NA | NA | CASRPPSGSSGNTIYF | TGTGCCAGCCGCCCCCCCAGCGGGTCCTCTGGAAACACCATATATTTT
TRBJ2-2 | TRBV28 | NA | TRBD2 | CASTLGTINTGELFF | TGTGCCAGCACCTTGGGGACTATTAACACCGGGGAGCTGTTTTTT
TRBJ2-3 | TRBV6-5 | NA | NA | CASSLSHTDTQYF | TGTGCCAGCAGTCTTAGCCACACAGATACGCAGTATTTT
TRBJ1-2 | TRBV18 | NA | NA | CASSPQGIEDYGYTF | TGTGCCAGCTCACCACAGGGGATTGAGGACTATGGCTACACCTTC
TRBJ1-2 | TRBV7-8 | NA | TRBD1 | CASSSPGQGARGYTF | TGTGCCAGCAGTTCGCCGGGACAGGGGGCGAGAGGCTACACCTTC
TRBJ1-5 | TRBV20-1 | NA | NA | CSASSLVDQPQHF | TGCAGTGCTAGTAGTCTGGTCGATCAGCCCCAGCATTTT
TRBJ2-1 | TRBV11-2 | NA | TRBD2 | CAGSQLAGGQDEQFF | TGTGCCGGCTCCCAACTAGCGGGAGGTCAGGATGAGCAGTTCTTC
TRBJ2-7 | TRBV7-2 | NA | TRBD1 | CASSLAPGQGYEQYF | TGTGCCAGCAGCTTAGCTCCGGGACAGGGTTACGAGCAGTACTTC
TRBJ1-1 | TRBV5-5 | NA | NA | CASSLAGNTEAFF | TGTGCCAGCAGCTTGGCGGGGAACACTGAAGCTTTCTTT
TRBJ2-1 | TRBV29-1 | NA | NA | CSVDSRGHNEQFF | TGCAGCGTTGATTCTCGCGGACACAATGAGCAGTTCTTC
TRBJ2-3 | TRBV9 | NA | NA | CASSARPASAGDTQYF | TGTGCCAGCAGCGCCCGCCCGGCTAGCGCTGGCGATACGCAGTATTTT
TRBJ1-1 | TRBV9 | NA | NA | CASSVGTLNTEAFF | TGTGCCAGCAGCGTAGGGACCTTGAACACTGAAGCTTTCTTT
TRBJ1-2 | TRBV7-2 | NA | TRBD1 | CASSLDRDLGGYTF | TGTGCCAGCAGCCTGGACAGGGACCTTGGAGGCTACACCTTC
TRBJ2-2 | TRBV19 | NA | NA | CASSIRGTLETGELFF | TGTGCCAGTAGTATTCGCGGGACTCTCGAGACCGGGGAGCTGTTTTTT
TRBJ1-6 | TRBV28 | few | NA | CASGVGGSYNSPLHF | TGTGCCAGCGGGGTCGGGGGCTCCTATAATTCACCCCTCCACTTT
TRBJ1-5 | TRBV3-1/TRBV3-2 | NA | NA | CASSQSVDQPQHF | TGTGCCAGCAGCCAATCCGTCGACCAGCCCCAGCATTTT
TRBJ2-7 | TRBV5-4 | NA | TRBD1 | CASSVDRVHEQYF | TGTGCCAGCAGTGTGGACAGGGTCCACGAGCAGTACTTC
TRBJ2-5 | TRBV4-3 | NA | TRBD2 | CASSQEALAGEETQYF | TGCGCCAGCAGCCAAGAAGCACTAGCGGGAGAAGAGACCCAGTACTTC
TRBJ2-3 | TRBV19 | NA | NA | CASSIWDTSTDTQYF | TGTGCCAGTAGTATATGGGACACGAGCACAGATACGCAGTATTTT
TRBJ1-1 | TRBV5-1 | NA | NA | CASSLGDSTTEAFF | TGCGCCAGCAGCTTGGGGGATAGTACCACTGAAGCTTTCTTT
TRBJ2-7 | TRBV5-1 | NA | NA | CASSPGDGSSYEQYF | TGCGCCAGCAGCCCGGGGGATGGAAGCTCCTACGAGCAGTACTTC
TRBJ2-5 | TRBV7-6 | NA | NA | CASSPGTAQETQYF | TGTGCCAGCAGCCCCGGGACGGCCCAAGAGACCCAGTACTTC
TRBJ2-1 | TRBV6-5 | NA | NA | CASSHLEGAYNEQFF | TGTGCCAGCAGTCACCTGGAGGGGGCCTACAATGAGCAGTTCTTC
TRBJ2-1 | TRBV5-8 | NA | NA | CASSPHGNSYNEQFF | TGTGCCAGCAGCCCCCACGGGAACTCCTACAATGAGCAGTTCTTC
TRBJ2-7 | TRBV7-8 | NA | NA | CASSPGVIGPTYEQYF | TGTGCCAGCAGCCCCGGCGTGATAGGGCCTACCTACGAGCAGTACTTC
TRBJ2-1 | TRBV19 | NA | TRBD2 | CASSSGRAYRGSEQFF | TGTGCCAGTAGTAGCGGGAGGGCATATAGGGGGAGTGAGCAGTTCTTC
TRBJ1-2 | TRBV2 | NA | TRBD1 | CASAGGIYGYTF | TGTGCCAGCGCAGGGGGGATCTATGGCTACACCTTC
TRBJ2-7 | TRBV4-1 | once | NA | CASSPEVPVPYEQYF | TGCGCCAGCAGCCCCGAGGTCCCAGTCCCCTACGAGCAGTACTTC
TRBJ1-6 | TRBV5-5 | NA | NA | CASSSSAPSYNSPLHF | TGTGCCAGCAGCTCCTCGGCTCCTTCCTATAATTCACCCCTCCACTTT
TRBJ2-5 | TRBV6-5 | NA | TRBD1 | CASSRGRQETQYF | TGTGCCAGCAGCAGGGGGCGCCAAGAGACCCAGTACTTC
TRBJ1-2 | TRBV9 | NA | NA | CASSPSGGSYGYTF | TGTGCCAGCAGCCCCAGTGGGGGTAGCTATGGCTACACCTTC
TRBJ2-3 | TRBV11-3 | NA | NA | CASSPSRSTDTQYF | TGTGCCAGCAGCCCCTCCCGTAGCACAGATACGCAGTATTTT
TRBJ2-2 | TRBV7-6 | once | NA | CASSLAEGEVAGELFF | TGTGCCAGCAGCTTAGCCGAGGGAGAGGTCGCCGGGGAGCTGTTTTTT
TRBJ1-2 | TRBV19 | once | NA | CASSRGAANYGYTF | TGTGCCAGTAGTAGGGGCGCCGCTAACTATGGCTACACCTTC
TRBJ2-7 | TRBV5-1 | NA | NA | CASSLDPGSYEQYF | TGCGCCAGCAGCTTGGACCCGGGTTCCTACGAGCAGTACTTC